This T cell receptor (beta chain) was documented in a study of T-cell memory formation after mild COVID-19. Study in general: Clustering of TCRs was largely donor specific. Points from the study as a whole: Still unconfirmed is whether the second-wave clones peaking on day 37 recognized SARS-CoV-2.

Unmatched junction bases numbered 4, after V lost 1 base and J lost 4 bases. The CDR3 totals 15 residues. Germline V gene sequence: CDR1 LGHNA, CDR2 YSLEER. TCRdb re-analysed the 5' RACE reads in MiXCR, keeping a single row per CDR3 protein. This sample yields hundreds of thousands of distinct CDR3 sequences, of which roughly 15% are seen a single time; about 20% belongs to the top ten. Remarks on this clonotype: Antigen unknown.

Input material: PBMCs or a T cell subset sorted from them (not recorded which). The chain links TRBV4-3 to TRBJ2-1; 7 nucleotides line up with TRBD2. This clonotype was sampled from a man aged 18 to 35 who had mild COVID-19 (a few samples of this study predate the infection). Cell type and time point are not known. DNA for the CDR3: TGCGCCAGCAGCCAAGGGGACTACCGTTACAATGAGCAGTTCTTC. This encodes CASSQGDYRYNEQFF.